The text below deals with one T cell receptor beta chain. Its target antigen remains unknown. One base away there is no much larger clone; base qualities are not given. Relative to germline, V is 3 bases shorter and J is 3 bases shorter, with 9 bases between their ends. Based on the germline V gene, the CDR1 and CDR2 sequences are SGHDT and YYEEEE. The CDR3 starts with the cysteine, ends with the phenylalanine, and has 13 residues. This entry keeps only the CDR3 DNA: 39 bases, framed from base 1. The sample belongs to a study of T cell changes during pregnancy in multiple sclerosis (dated 2019 in TCRdb). Turning to the overall study: Changes in the T cell repertoire over the course of pregnancy were examined in this study in women with multiple sclerosis.

Receptor libraries were prepared by the immunoSEQ multiplex PCR assay. What TCRdb holds here is the immuneACCESS table cut down to in-frame rearrangements. Part of the clones is not present; checked against another copy, under half of the missing clones reflect an unresolved V gene, and the others are unexplained. The sample includes 40,000 to 45,000 clones, with approximately 91% observed a single time. The top ten constitute under 0.65% of the sample. The source was CD4+ T cells from peripheral blood mononuclear cells, collected in the first trimester of pregnancy. The chain is made from TRBV5-6 and TRBJ2-5; no D gene is confidently identified. The sequence was collected from a female donor with multiple sclerosis, enrolled in a pregnancy study. The nucleotides read TGTGCCAGCAGCTCGCGGTCAAAAGAGACCCAGTACTTC. It specifies CASSSRSKETQYF.